This T cell receptor (beta chain) was recorded in a study of response to subunit inactivated influenza vaccine. V shed 6 bases and J shed 8 bases, with 16 bases lying between them. Germline CDR1 reads MDHEN; CDR2 reads SYDVKM. The CDR3 runs 13 residues. TCRdb reprocessed the RT-PCR reads with MiXCR, giving one entry per CDR3 protein. The sample has a few hundred thousand distinct CDR3 sequences, approximately 14% seen once. The receptor was isolated from a middle-aged man who received an inactivated influenza vaccine. The J gene is TRBJ1-2, the V gene TRBV28, with D perhaps TRBD1 (6 bases). The material sequenced was PBMCs from blood, taken 12 days after vaccination. The CDR3 sequence is CASRPPEGGGYTF. DNA of the CDR3: TGTGCCAGCAGACCCCCCGAGGGGGGGGGCTACACCTTC.